Listed below are T cell receptor beta chains from one sample, sequenced in a study of blood T cell repertoires in COVID-19. Only in-frame clones appear in the TCRdb table, and some are missing; sequencing was by immunoSEQ multiplex PCR. The sample has 450,000 to 500,000 clones, about nine tenths seen once. The sample consisted of PBMCs or T cells enriched from blood (not recorded which). The receptors were gathered from a woman under 30 who had recovered from COVID-19. CDR3s include the opening cysteine and the closing phenylalanine or tryptophan. Each record gives: clone size, J gene, V gene, CDR3 protein. Expanded clones are given a class, and other clones once, few, many or no size at all.

abundance: .; j_gene: TRBJ2-1; v_gene: TRBV28; CDR3aa: CAGGRTASSYNEQFF
abundance: .; j_gene: TRBJ1-2; v_gene: TRBV2; CDR3aa: CASSKTGGGYTF
abundance: .; j_gene: TRBJ1-6; v_gene: TRBV4-1; CDR3aa: CASSQVGARFNSPLHF
abundance: .; j_gene: TRBJ2-1; v_gene: TRBV11-2; CDR3aa: CASSLGGAGGSYEQFF
abundance: .; j_gene: TRBJ1-2; v_gene: TRBV10-3; CDR3aa: CAIKGAPSGGDTYGYTF
abundance: once; j_gene: TRBJ2-5; v_gene: TRBV25-1; CDR3aa: CASSELRASGGGTQYF
abundance: .; j_gene: TRBJ1-4; v_gene: TRBV11-2; CDR3aa: CASSFQGFNEKLFF
abundance: few; j_gene: TRBJ1-3; v_gene: TRBV28; CDR3aa: CASSLSGGHGNTIYF
abundance: .; j_gene: TRBJ1-2; v_gene: TRBV30; CDR3aa: CAWSRGQGINYGYTF
abundance: .; j_gene: TRBJ2-2; v_gene: TRBV7-9; CDR3aa: CASSLERTSLNTGELFF
abundance: .; j_gene: TRBJ2-5; v_gene: TRBV4-1; CDR3aa: CASSHCGLAVLKETQYF
abundance: .; j_gene: TRBJ1-1; v_gene: TRBV12-3/TRBV12-4; CDR3aa: CASSFEVNTEAFF
abundance: .; j_gene: TRBJ2-3; v_gene: TRBV5-4; CDR3aa: CASSWPTGSDTQYF
abundance: .; j_gene: TRBJ1-1; v_gene: TRBV6-1; CDR3aa: CASSEGFQGGVEAFF
abundance: .; j_gene: TRBJ2-1; v_gene: TRBV15; CDR3aa: CATAGLSSYNEQFF
abundance: .; j_gene: TRBJ1-1; v_gene: TRBV6-5; CDR3aa: CATPKGGVSNTEAFF
abundance: many; j_gene: TRBJ2-2; v_gene: TRBV3-1/TRBV3-2; CDR3aa: CASRARANTGELFF
abundance: .; j_gene: TRBJ1-5; v_gene: TRBV6-5; CDR3aa: CASSASRYQPQHF
abundance: few; j_gene: TRBJ1-6; v_gene: TRBV7-8; CDR3aa: CASSSTTGHDSPLHF
abundance: few; j_gene: TRBJ1-2; v_gene: TRBV11-3; CDR3aa: CASRITAAIYGYTF
abundance: .; j_gene: TRBJ2-5; v_gene: TRBV7-2; CDR3aa: CASRLTRSSETQYF
abundance: .; j_gene: TRBJ2-1; v_gene: TRBV24-1; CDR3aa: CATSDPRGAGNEQFF
abundance: few; j_gene: TRBJ1-6; v_gene: TRBV19; CDR3aa: CASMDRQGITNSPLHF
abundance: .; j_gene: TRBJ1-2; v_gene: TRBV15; CDR3aa: CATSRDLRDRDDGYTF
abundance: .; j_gene: TRBJ2-5; v_gene: TRBV7-9; CDR3aa: CASSLTPGTGRETQYF
abundance: .; j_gene: TRBJ1-6; v_gene: TRBV5-1; CDR3aa: CASTRDGDSPLHF
abundance: once; j_gene: TRBJ2-5; v_gene: TRBV19; CDR3aa: CASSPRGGLQETQYF
abundance: .; j_gene: TRBJ1-1; v_gene: TRBV7-9; CDR3aa: CASSRAGGTMAPEAFF
abundance: .; j_gene: TRBJ2-5; v_gene: TRBV11-2; CDR3aa: CASSRHSRRELKTQYF
abundance: .; j_gene: TRBJ1-1; v_gene: TRBV5-1; CDR3aa: CASSSGGMNTEAFF
abundance: .; j_gene: TRBJ2-2; v_gene: TRBV28; CDR3aa: CASLTFRVPPYTGELFF
abundance: .; j_gene: TRBJ2-2; v_gene: TRBV6-5; CDR3aa: CASTTSGRGELFF
abundance: .; j_gene: TRBJ1-6; v_gene: TRBV4-1; CDR3aa: CASSPGSYNSPLHF
abundance: .; j_gene: TRBJ2-1; v_gene: TRBV19; CDR3aa: CASSLGGASYNEQFF
abundance: few; j_gene: TRBJ2-7; v_gene: TRBV28; CDR3aa: CASSSGLAGSYEQYF
abundance: .; j_gene: TRBJ1-6; v_gene: TRBV7-9; CDR3aa: CASSLEGGDNSPLHF
abundance: .; j_gene: TRBJ1-3; v_gene: TRBV5-1; CDR3aa: CASSLTGDSGNTIYF
abundance: .; j_gene: TRBJ1-4; v_gene: TRBV2; CDR3aa: CASIGGTNEKLFF
abundance: few; j_gene: TRBJ2-7; v_gene: TRBV20-1; CDR3aa: CSAGHYEQYF
abundance: .; j_gene: TRBJ2-7; v_gene: TRBV5-1; CDR3aa: CASSLSGYEQYF
abundance: .; j_gene: TRBJ2-7; v_gene: TRBV5-1; CDR3aa: CASSDGGRYPYEQYF
abundance: .; j_gene: TRBJ2-2; v_gene: TRBV18; CDR3aa: CASSLGQNTGELFF
abundance: .; j_gene: TRBJ1-1; v_gene: TRBV5-8; CDR3aa: CASSFVGGAEAFF
abundance: .; j_gene: TRBJ1-2; v_gene: TRBV12-3/TRBV12-4; CDR3aa: CASRGEDGYTF